This TCR beta chain is drawn from a study of blood T cell repertoires in COVID-19. Germline loops: CDR1 LGHDT, CDR2 YNNKEL (reference sequence). V lost 4 bases, J lost 0 bases, and 9 bases lay in between. This CDR3 has 15 amino acids. Per the original data handling: Reference gene primer amplification in the assay estimated nucleated cell counts. Profiling relied on immunoSEQ multiplex PCR, and the TCRdb table lists in-frame clones only, not all of them. From that table come the V and J calls and clone size; the DNA was used to work out D and trimming. The sample lists some 95,000 clones; 87% were seen once.

The chain recombines TRBV3-1 (or the pseudogene TRBV3-2) with TRBJ1-4; TRBD1 is a possible D gene (6 bases). The receptor's source is a man between 70 and 80 years old with acute or convalescent COVID-19. The sample was peripheral blood. CDR3 nucleotides: TGTGCCAGCAGCCCTGGACAGACAACTAATGAAAAACTGTTTTTT. It codes for CASSPGQTTNEKLFF.